This entry lists 10 T cell receptor beta chains sequenced from one sample in a study of cytomegalovirus exposure and HLA in healthy donors. The PCR used 60 Vbeta and 13 Jbeta primers. Profiled with immunoSEQ multiplex PCR; TCRdb holds only in-frame clones, not every one. Of over 150,000 clones listed, around 85% are singletons. The sequenced sample was PBMCs. Receptors were obtained from a woman between 25 and 40 years old in good health and CMV-seronegative.

The genes are TRBV5-4 and TRBJ1-2, with D unclear. V was pared by 4 bases and J by 2 bases, with 12 bases between. CDR3 length equals 14 residues. Germline CDR1 reads SGHNT; CDR2 reads YYREEE (reference sequence). The CDR3 is CASSPWRVNYGYTF. CDR3 coding DNA: TGTGCCAGCAGCCCCTGGAGGGTAAACTATGGCTACACCTTC.

CDR3 sequence reads: CASSARSGGQYF. The DNA for the CDR3 is TGTGCCAGCAGCGCCCGGTCCGGAGGGCAGTACTTC. The chain links TRBV9 to TRBJ2-7; a weak D match, TRBD2 (5 bases). CDR3 length: 12 amino acids. V was clipped by 3 bases and J by 9 bases, with 13 bases between them. Germline V CDR1 and CDR2: SGDLS, YYNGEE. The full variable domain, rest sourced from reference TRBV9 and TRBJ2-7, is DSGVTQTPKHLITATGQRVTLRCSPRSGDLSVYWYQQSLDQGLQFLIQYYNGEERAKGNILERFSAQQFPDLHSELNLSSLELGDSALYFCASSARSGGQYFGPGTRLTVT.

V is TRBV7-7 and J is TRBJ1-3; D gene uncertain. The CDR3 has 15 residues. The ends were cut back, 1 base at V and 4 bases at J, with 11 bases in the middle. CDR1 and CDR2 (germline): SSHAT, FNYEAQ (reference sequence). This CDR3 is CASSLEEGSGNTIYF. CDR3 sequence (DNA): TGTGCCAGCAGCTTAGAGGAGGGATCCGGAAACACCATATATTTT.

The V and J genes are TRBV16 and TRBJ2-7, with D possibly TRBD1 on 5 matching bases. CDR3 length: 14 amino acids. Germline V CDR1 and CDR2: KGHSY, FQNENV. V shed 7 bases and J shed 3 bases, with 16 bases lying between them. CDR3 amino acids: CASTNDRFLYEQYF. CDR3 bases: TGTGCCAGCACCAATGACAGATTCCTCTACGAGCAGTACTTC. Filled out from reference TRBV16 and TRBJ2-7, the complete variable domain reads GEEVAQTPKHLVRGEGQKAKLYCAPIKGHSYVFWYQQVLKNEFKFLISFQNENVFDETGMPKERFSAKCLPNSPCSLEIQATKLEDSAVYFCASTNDRFLYEQYFGPGTRLTVT.

This clone was counted a single time. The chain links TRBV27 to TRBJ1-5; 7 bases line up with TRBD1. The CDR3 is 13 amino acids. Germline-derived CDR1 and CDR2 are MNHEY and SMNVEV (reference sequence). The V gene end was trimmed by 5 bases and the J gene end by 7 bases; junction bases not matched to a gene: 5. This chain's CDR3 is CASSPLTGQPQHF. In nucleotides, the CDR3 is TGTGCCAGCAGTCCACTGACAGGGCAGCCCCAGCATTTT.

This clone was detected once. V is TRBV25-1 and J is TRBJ1-2, with a weak D call TRBD1 (5 bases). Germline V gene data show CDR1 as MGHDK and CDR2 as SYGVNS. The CDR3 runs 13 residues. The germline V and J ends were trimmed by 5 bases and 4 bases, with 11 bases remaining between them. The CDR3, as DNA: TGTGCCAGCAGTACCGGGACTTCCTATGGCTACACCTTC. Translated, it gives CASSTGTSYGYTF.

The chain carries TRBV19 and TRBJ2-1, with D possibly TRBD1 on 6 matching bases. The V gene's germline CDR1 is LNHDA and CDR2 SQIVND (reference sequence). There are 13 residues in the CDR3. Trimming took 5 bases from V and 7 from J, leaving 12 bases between them. As DNA, the CDR3 is TGTGCCAGTAGTCCGCGGACAGTGAATGAGCAGTTCTTC. It is translated as CASSPRTVNEQFF. The full variable domain, in which reference TRBV19 and TRBJ2-1 provide the parts outside the CDR3, is DGGITQSPKYLFRKEGQNVTLSCEQNLNHDAMYWYRQDPGQGLRLIYYSQIVNDFQKGDIAEGYSVSREKKESFPLTVTSAQKNPTAFYLCASSPRTVNEQFFGPGTRLTVL.

This sequence joins TRBV20-1 and TRBJ1-2, with D unresolved. CDR3 length equals 11 residues. Trimming shortened V by 8 bases and J by 8 bases, and 15 bases separated the two germline ends. Germline-derived CDR1 and CDR2 are DFQATT and SNEGSKA (reference sequence). The CDR3 nucleotides are TGCAGTCTCTGGGAGAGCCCGGGCTACACCTTC. This codes for CSLWESPGYTF.

J is TRBJ2-2 and V is TRBV25-1, with 7 bases that match TRBD2. CDR1 is MGHDK and CDR2 is SYGVNS in the germline V gene. This CDR3 spans 15 amino acids. With 1 base clipped from V and 6 bases from J, the junction kept 5 bases outside the gene matches. Written as DNA, the CDR3 is TGTGCCAGCAGTGAATCGGGACTACTTGCCGGGGAGCTGTTTTTT. This gives the protein CASSESGLLAGELFF.

The V gene is TRBV28, the J gene TRBJ2-1; 14 positions agree with TRBD2. This CDR3 is built from 19 residues. Germline CDR1 reads MDHEN; CDR2 reads SYDVKM. V trimming: 3 bases; J trimming: 8 bases; junction bases outside the gene matches: 15. CDR3: CASSLPRRLAGGPGDEQFF. For the CDR3, the DNA is TGTGCCAGCAGTTTGCCCCGGCGACTAGCGGGGGGGCCTGGAGATGAGCAGTTCTTC.